Each of the 26 T cell receptor beta chains below was sequenced from the same sample in a study of sequential checkpoint blockade in melanoma (dated by TCRdb to between 2018 and 2021). Read against the paper, the sample's treatment or condition label means: randomized to nivolumab then ipilimumab (arm A) or the reverse (arm B). The library came from the immunoSEQ multiplex PCR assay. What TCRdb holds here is the immuneACCESS table cut down to in-frame rearrangements. Part of the clones is not present; checked against another copy, under half of the missing clones reflect an unresolved V gene, and the others are unexplained. The sample yields approximately 10,000 clones; around 75% were counted once. Of the sample, about 17% falls within the top ten clones. The sequenced sample was CD8+ T cells sorted from blood (inferred from file names), obtained from a patient given nivolumab and ipilimumab in sequence. These receptors were collected from a human donor with melanoma.

V is TRBV5-1 and J is TRBJ2-1; 8 positions match TRBD1. Germline V gene data show CDR1 as SGHRS and CDR2 as YFSETQ. CDR3 length: 15 amino acids. J was trimmed by 2 bases and V by 4 bases; bases with no gene match: 5. In nucleotides, the CDR3 is TGCGCCAGCAGCCTGAGGACAGGGCCCTACAATGAGCAGTTCTTC. It encodes CASSLRTGPYNEQFF.

On this clone: Other DNA sequences in the sample encode the same CDR3. CDR3 in amino acids: CASSPRGVSTDTQYF. The CDR3 DNA sequence: TGTGCCAGCAGCCCCCGAGGAGTAAGCACAGATACGCAGTATTTT. The rearrangement links TRBV7-9 to TRBJ2-3, with unresolved D. CDR3 size: 15 residues. Per the germline V gene, CDR1 is SEHNR and CDR2 is FQNEAQ (reference sequence). Trimming took off 5 bases at V and 0 bases at J, with 12 bases between the two ends.

The V gene is TRBV6-4, the J gene TRBJ2-2; 9 bases fit TRBD1. The ends lost 4 bases at V and 3 bases at J; junction bases unmatched: 0. The CDR3 runs to 14 residues. CDR1 is MRHNA, CDR2 SNTAGT, per germline. The CDR3 protein is CASSGTGDTGELFF. Written as DNA, the CDR3 is TGTGCCAGCAGTGGGACAGGGGACACCGGGGAGCTGTTTTTT.

The chain links TRBV12-5 to TRBJ1-2; no clear D gene. CDR1 is LGHNT and CDR2 is FRNRAP in the germline V gene. V was pared by 3 bases and J by 6 bases, with 17 bases between. There are 15 residues in the CDR3. The CDR3 loop reads CASGLRTSITHGYTF. CDR3 coding DNA: TGTGCTAGTGGTTTAAGGACTTCCATCACCCATGGCTACACCTTC.

The chain uses TRBV19 and TRBJ1-1; tentatively, D is TRBD1 (5 bases). The germline gives CDR1 LNHDA, CDR2 SQIVND (reference sequence). This CDR3 contains 15 residues. The V end was cut by 5 bases, the J end by 7 bases, with 20 bases between. CDR3 sequence reads: CASSPLRRGNGEAFF. CDR3 nucleotides: TGTGCCAGTAGTCCCTTAAGACGGGGGAACGGTGAAGCTTTCTTT. The whole variable domain, remainder taken from reference TRBV19 and TRBJ1-1, is DGGITQSPKYLFRKEGQNVTLSCEQNLNHDAMYWYRQDPGQGLRLIYYSQIVNDFQKGDIAEGYSVSREKKESFPLTVTSAQKNPTAFYLCASSPLRRGNGEAFFGQGTRLTVV.

The chain carries TRBV7-9 and TRBJ2-7; 7 positions match TRBD1. The J segment lost 7 bases and the V segment lost 6 bases, leaving 15 bases of the junction unmatched. Germline V CDR1 and CDR2: SEHNR, FQNEAQ (reference sequence). This CDR3 contains 15 residues. The CDR3 reads CASSHGQELIEEQYF. CDR3 DNA: TGTGCCAGCAGTCATGGACAGGAGCTAATTGAGGAGCAGTACTTC.

The rearrangement joins TRBV19 to TRBJ2-1; 7 nucleotides line up with TRBD2. The CDR3 spans 15 residues. Losses at the gene ends were 7 bases for V and 5 bases for J; bases not matched to a gene: 11. Per germline, CDR1 LNHDA and CDR2 SQIVND (reference sequence). CDR3 coding DNA: TGTGCCAGTACCCATTGGGCTAGCGGTCACAATGAGCAGTTCTTC. Translation: CASTHWASGHNEQFF.

The rearrangement uses TRBV7-6 and TRBJ2-3; no reliable D call. Trimming took off 5 bases at V and 2 bases at J, with 5 bases between the two ends. The CDR3 totals 12 residues. Germline CDR1 and CDR2: SGHVS and FNYEAQ. The CDR3 sequence: CASSENTDTQYF. DNA of the CDR3: TGTGCCAGCAGCGAGAACACAGATACGCAGTATTTT.

This clone showed up just a few times. In the same sample, other DNA sequences code for this CDR3. The gene calls are TRBV7-9 and TRBJ2-3, with TRBD2 identical over 7 bases. The V gene's germline CDR1 is SEHNR and CDR2 FQNEAQ (reference sequence). V shed 5 bases, J shed 0 bases, and the junction held 5 bases outside the gene matches. The CDR3 consists of 15 residues. Here the CDR3 reads CASSPSGLSTDTQYF. CDR3 DNA sequence: TGTGCCAGCAGCCCTAGCGGCCTTAGCACAGATACGCAGTATTTT.

The V gene is TRBV27, the J gene TRBJ2-3; perhaps TRBD1 as D (7 bases). CDR1 is MNHEY and CDR2 is SMNVEV in the germline V gene (reference sequence). The CDR3 extends over 16 amino acids. The V and J ends lost 4 bases and 5 bases respectively, with 19 bases between them. The CDR3 is CASSSRQGGGVDTQYF. DNA for the CDR3: TGTGCCAGCAGTTCCCGACAGGGAGGAGGTGTAGATACGCAGTATTTT.

V and J are TRBV9 and TRBJ2-1; no definite D call. V shed 1 base and J shed 7 bases, with 6 bases lying between them. This CDR3 is 12 amino acids long. In germline, CDR1 is SGDLS, CDR2 YYNGEE. CDR3 bases: TGTGCCAGCAGCGTATCACTTAATGAGCAGTTCTTC. Protein sequence: CASSVSLNEQFF.

The chain carries TRBV2 and TRBJ2-7, with D maybe TRBD2 (6 bases). Germline-derived CDR1 and CDR2 are SNHLY and FYNNEI. The V and J ends lost 0 bases and 5 bases respectively, with 14 bases between them. The CDR3 extends over 15 amino acids. CDR3 DNA sequence: TGTGCCAGCAGTGAAGCGCGGGGTCTCGGGGACGAGCAGTACTTC. This encodes CASSEARGLGDEQYF.

This clone was found once. The junction and the germline gene differ at one end; a read error may be behind it. V gene TRBV7-7 combines with J gene TRBJ2-3, with 8 nucleotides matching TRBD2. The CDR3 spans 18 residues. Germline V gene data show CDR1 as SSHAT and CDR2 as FNYEAQ (reference sequence). CDR3 DNA: TGTGCTAGCAGCTTAGTACCCCCCGGGACTAGTGCAGCAGATACGCAGTATTTT. It encodes CASSLVPPGTSAADTQYF.

A few counts support this clone. J is TRBJ2-1 and V is TRBV15; weak D call: TRBD1 (5 bases). With 5 bases removed from V and 8 bases from J, the gap between germline ends came to 16 bases. The germline CDR1 and CDR2 sequences are LNHNV and YYDKDF (reference sequence). The CDR3 spans 14 residues. DNA of the CDR3: TGTGCCACCAGCTCGGGCAGGGATGTGGATGAGCAGTTCTTC. The encoded protein is CATSSGRDVDEQFF.

There are a few counts of this clone. The V and J genes are TRBV27 and TRBJ2-3; 13 bases line up with TRBD2. Trimming cost V 5 bases and J 4 bases; bases outside gene matches: 21. The CDR3 has 21 residues. Germline V gene sequence: CDR1 MNHEY, CDR2 SMNVEV (reference sequence). CDR3 loop: CASSPLYRPPGGLAGPDTQYF. As DNA, the CDR3 is TGTGCCAGCAGTCCACTATATCGGCCCCCGGGGGGACTAGCGGGGCCAGATACGCAGTATTTT.

The rearrangement uses TRBV9 and TRBJ2-5, with a tentative D call TRBD2 (7 bases). The end of the DNA is better explained by TRBJ2-7, so the J call may be wrong. This CDR3 is 14 amino acids long. CDR1 SGDLS and CDR2 YYNGEE come from the germline V gene. The CDR3 region is CASTSGGTPHEQYF. CDR3 nucleotides: TGTGCCAGCACCTCCGGGGGGACACCCCACGAGCAGTACTTC.

The chain recombines TRBV27 with TRBJ2-5, with D perhaps TRBD2 (6 bases). Germline V gene data show CDR1 as MNHEY and CDR2 as SMNVEV (reference sequence). The CDR3 totals 15 residues. V lost 4 bases and J lost 1, with 13 bases in between. CDR3 amino acids: CASSSLTGVQETQYF. CDR3 nucleotide sequence: TGTGCCAGCAGTTCCTTGACGGGGGTCCAAGAGACCCAGTACTTC.

This chain uses TRBV28 with TRBJ2-7, with 8 bases lining up with TRBD1. The germline V gene encodes CDR1 MDHEN and CDR2 SYDVKM. This CDR3 spans 13 amino acids. The V segment lost 7 bases and the J segment 1 base; nucleotides outside the gene matches: 3. The CDR3 protein is CASTGQGSYEQYF. In DNA, the CDR3 is TGTGCCAGCACAGGACAGGGTTCCTACGAGCAGTACTTC.

V is TRBV7-2 and J is TRBJ1-1; D unclear. V was pared by 2 bases and J by 8 bases, with 9 bases between. This CDR3 has 12 amino acids. Germline CDR1 and CDR2: SGHTA and FQGNSA. The CDR3 sequence is CASSLSEEEAFF. DNA for the CDR3: TGTGCCAGCAGCTTATCAGAGGAAGAAGCTTTCTTT. The entire variable domain, with the rest obtained from reference TRBV7-2 and TRBJ1-1, is as follows: GAGVSQSPSNKVTEKGKDVELRCDPISGHTALYWYRQSLGQGLEFLIYFQGNSAPDKSGLPSDRFSAERTGGSVSTLTIQRTQQEDSAVYLCASSLSEEEAFFGQGTRLTVV.

This clone was recorded a few times. The rearrangement uses TRBV9 and TRBJ2-1; 11 nucleotides agree with TRBD2. The CDR3 loop spans 16 amino acids. Germline assignment: CDR1 SGDLS and CDR2 YYNGEE. V was pared by 0 bases and J by 4 bases, with 3 bases of the junction left unmatched. The chain's CDR3 is CASSVDLAGGYNEQFF. The CDR3 DNA sequence: TGTGCCAGCAGCGTAGATTTAGCGGGAGGGTACAATGAGCAGTTCTTC.

This clone was observed a few times. This sequence joins TRBV7-3 and TRBJ1-4; TRBD1 might be the D (6 bases). CDR1 SGHTA and CDR2 FQGTGA come from the germline V gene. This CDR3 has 16 amino acids. V lost 5 bases and J 5 bases, leaving 18 bases between the germline ends. The CDR3 DNA is TGTGCCAGCAGCCGTAAAACCACAGGGTTGAATGAAAAACTGTTTTTT. Translating it yields CASSRKTTGLNEKLFF.

This sequence joins TRBV19 and TRBJ1-1; perhaps TRBD1 as D (6 bases). V was cut by 6 bases and J by 1 base, with 9 bases left in between. The germline V gene encodes CDR1 LNHDA and CDR2 SQIVND (reference sequence). The CDR3 spans 13 residues. The CDR3 spells CASSKGGNTEAFF. The CDR3 DNA reads as TGTGCCAGTAGCAAAGGGGGGAACACTGAAGCTTTCTTT. Using reference TRBV19 and TRBJ1-1 for the parts outside the CDR3, the full variable domain is DGGITQSPKYLFRKEGQNVTLSCEQNLNHDAMYWYRQDPGQGLRLIYYSQIVNDFQKGDIAEGYSVSREKKESFPLTVTSAQKNPTAFYLCASSKGGNTEAFFGQGTRLTVV.

This sequence joins TRBV14 and TRBJ2-1, with 10 bases lining up with TRBD2. With V trimmed by 0 bases and J by 5 bases, 7 bases remained unmatched. The CDR3 covers 17 residues. The germline V gene has CDR1 SGHDN and CDR2 FVKESK. CDR3 nucleotides: TGTGCCAGCAGCCAAGATTGGGCCGGACTAGCGGACAATGAGCAGTTCTTC. Residues: CASSQDWAGLADNEQFF.

The chain uses TRBV27 and TRBJ1-5; TRBD1 agrees at 8 bases. Looked up from germline, CDR1 is MNHEY and CDR2 is SMNVEV (reference sequence). Losses at the gene ends were 0 bases for V and 7 bases for J; bases not matched to a gene: 8. The CDR3 is made up of 16 amino acids. The chain's CDR3 is CASSLSSRGPRQPQHF. The CDR3 coding sequence is TGTGCCAGCAGTTTATCGTCCAGGGGGCCCCGCCAGCCCCAGCATTTT.

This clone has only a few counts. The chain links TRBV19 to TRBJ1-1; D possibly corresponds to TRBD1 (5 bases). Trimming stripped 3 bases from V and 5 bases from J, with 13 bases between. The germline CDR1 and CDR2 sequences are LNHDA and SQIVND (reference sequence). This CDR3 contains 14 residues. CDR3 sequence: CASSIVREVTEAFF. CDR3 bases: TGTGCCAGTAGTATTGTCAGGGAGGTAACTGAAGCTTTCTTT. The full variable domain, with the rest looked up from reference TRBV19 and TRBJ1-1, is DGGITQSPKYLFRKEGQNVTLSCEQNLNHDAMYWYRQDPGQGLRLIYYSQIVNDFQKGDIAEGYSVSREKKESFPLTVTSAQKNPTAFYLCASSIVREVTEAFFGQGTRLTVV.

The chain has TRBV19 and TRBJ1-4, with a possible D match to TRBD1 (6 bases). Germline V lookup: CDR1 LNHDA, CDR2 SQIVND (reference sequence). V lost 5 bases to trimming and J lost 7 bases, with 17 bases between them. CDR3 size: 15 residues. The chain's CDR3 is CASSPRQADSEKLFF. CDR3 DNA: TGTGCCAGTAGTCCCCGACAGGCGGACTCTGAAAAACTGTTTTTT.